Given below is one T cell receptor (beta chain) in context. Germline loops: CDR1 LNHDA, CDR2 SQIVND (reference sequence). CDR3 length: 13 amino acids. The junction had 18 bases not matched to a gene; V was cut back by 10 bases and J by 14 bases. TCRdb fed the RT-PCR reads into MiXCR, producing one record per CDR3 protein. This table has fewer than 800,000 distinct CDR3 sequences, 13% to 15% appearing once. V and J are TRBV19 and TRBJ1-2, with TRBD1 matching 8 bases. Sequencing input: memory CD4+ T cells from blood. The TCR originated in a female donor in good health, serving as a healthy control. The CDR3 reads CATLDRDLRGWTF. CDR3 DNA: TGTGCCACCCTGGACAGGGACCTGAGGGGGTGGACCTTC.